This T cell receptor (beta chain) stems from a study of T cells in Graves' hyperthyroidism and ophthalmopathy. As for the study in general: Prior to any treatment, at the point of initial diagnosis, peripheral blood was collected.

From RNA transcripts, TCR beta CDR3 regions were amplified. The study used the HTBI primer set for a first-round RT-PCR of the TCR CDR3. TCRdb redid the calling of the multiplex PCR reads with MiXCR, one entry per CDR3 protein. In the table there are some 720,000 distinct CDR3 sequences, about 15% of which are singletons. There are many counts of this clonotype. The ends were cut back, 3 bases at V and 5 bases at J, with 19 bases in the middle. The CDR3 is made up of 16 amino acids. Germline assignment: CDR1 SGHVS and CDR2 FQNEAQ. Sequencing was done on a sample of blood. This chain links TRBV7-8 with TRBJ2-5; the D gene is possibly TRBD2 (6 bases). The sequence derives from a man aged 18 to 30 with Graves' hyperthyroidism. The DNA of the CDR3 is TGTGCCAGCAGCTTTAGGGCCTCTCCTCTAGCGGAGACCCAGTACTTC. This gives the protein CASSFRASPLAETQYF.